Sequencing of this T cell receptor beta chain was carried out in a study of radiotherapy plus CTLA-4 blockade in lung cancer. Study-wide context: In under 20% of patients, objective responses were seen; 30% to 35% had disease control.

TCRdb's table, derived via immunoSEQ multiplex PCR, lists solely in-frame clones and lacks some. This table has 48,000 or so clones, just under 85% appearing once. V was pared by 7 bases and J by 2 bases, with 7 bases of the junction left unmatched. Germline CDR1 and CDR2: SGHAT and FQNNGV. This CDR3 contains 14 residues. V is TRBV11-2 and J is TRBJ2-7, with 8 bases identical to TRBD2. This receptor was identified in a human donor with non-small cell lung cancer whose response to radiotherapy plus ipilimumab could not be evaluated. The sample consisted of peripheral blood, taken from a patient treated with radiotherapy plus ipilimumab. CDR3 DNA sequence: TGTGCCAGCACCGGACTAGCCGTACCCTACGAGCAGTACTTC. Protein: CASTGLAVPYEQYF.